This entry lists 2 T cell receptor beta chains sequenced from one sample in a study of blood T cell repertoires in COVID-19. Profiled with immunoSEQ multiplex PCR; TCRdb holds only in-frame clones, not every one. The top ten clones hold approximately 15% of a sample with about 150,000 clones, approximately 92% of them seen once. Sequenced sample: peripheral blood. The receptors here all came from a woman between 40 and 55 years old with acute or convalescent COVID-19.

V usage is TRBV2 and J usage is TRBJ1-1, with TRBD1 matching over 7 bases. The germline V gene has CDR1 SNHLY and CDR2 FYNNEI. Germline trimming cut 6 bases from V and 4 bases from J; bases unmatched to any gene: 8. The CDR3 consists of 14 residues. For the CDR3, the DNA is TGTGCCAGCAGCGCCGACAGGGCAGGCACTGAAGCTTTCTTT. It is translated as CASSADRAGTEAFF.

This sequence joins TRBV5-1 and TRBJ1-3, with D possibly being TRBD1 (5 bases). Trimming took 4 bases from V and 1 from J, leaving 12 bases between them. The CDR3 covers 15 residues. Germline CDR1 SGHRS, CDR2 YFSETQ. For the CDR3, the DNA is TGCGCCAGCAGCCTAGTCCAGGGATCTGGAAACACCATATATTTT. Its translation: CASSLVQGSGNTIYF.